A single sample gave rise to the 8 T cell receptor beta chains below, sequenced in a study of blood T cell repertoires in COVID-19 (dated by TCRdb to the early 2020s). The library was generated by the immunoSEQ multiplex PCR assay. TCRdb mirrors the immuneACCESS table, restricted to in-frame sequences. Some clones are absent from its copies; in checked studies, under half trace to an unresolved V gene, and the reason for the others is unknown. The sample contains about 480,000 clones, around 88% of them found a single time. Of the sample, roughly 13% falls within the top ten clones. Sequencing used peripheral blood. The receptors stem from a woman between 45 and 60 years old with COVID-19, enrolled during active disease.

V is TRBV15 and J is TRBJ2-7; 8 nucleotides line up with TRBD2. CDR3 size: 15 residues. CDR1 and CDR2 (germline): LNHNV, YYDKDF (reference sequence). V shed 1 base, J shed 7 bases, and the junction held 9 bases outside the gene matches. For the CDR3, the DNA is TGTGCCACCAGCAGAGGTCGGAACGGGAGGGAGGAGCAGTACTTC. It specifies CATSRGRNGREEQYF. The full variable domain, in which reference TRBV15 and TRBJ2-7 provide the parts outside the CDR3, is DAMVIQNPRYQVTQFGKPVTLSCSQTLNHNVMYWYQQKSSQAPKLLFHYYDKDFNNEADTPDNFQSRRPNTSFCFLDIRSPGLGDTAMYLCATSRGRNGREEQYFGPGTRLTVT.

The chain carries TRBV30 and TRBJ1-6; 9 positions agree with TRBD1. Per germline, CDR1 GTSNPN and CDR2 SVGIG (reference sequence). After removal of 8 bases from V and 7 bases from J, the junction contained 3 bases not matched to a gene. The CDR3 contains 12 residues. DNA for the CDR3: TGTGCCCGCGGACAGGGGAATTCACCCCTCCACTTT. Its protein is CARGQGNSPLHF.

This sequence joins TRBV27 and TRBJ1-1; the match to TRBD1 covers 7 bases. Losses at the gene ends were 5 bases for V and 3 bases for J; bases not matched to a gene: 3. The CDR3 runs 13 residues. Germline V gene sequence: CDR1 MNHEY, CDR2 SMNVEV (reference sequence). CDR3 amino acids: CASSLGTDTEAFF. The CDR3 bases are TGTGCCAGCAGTCTAGGGACAGACACTGAAGCTTTCTTT.

The chain has TRBV19 and TRBJ2-3, with a possible D match to TRBD1 (6 bases). There are 17 residues in the CDR3. V was shortened by 1 base and J by 3 bases, with 17 bases between the two germline ends. Per the germline V gene, CDR1 is LNHDA and CDR2 is SQIVND (reference sequence). In nucleotides, the CDR3 is TGTGCCAGTAGTATAGCCCAGGGTTGGGGACAAACAGATACGCAGTATTTT. It specifies CASSIAQGWGQTDTQYF.

The CDR3 DNA is TGTGCCTGGAGTCCCGGGACAAGAAACACCATATATTTT. Translated, it gives CAWSPGTRNTIYF. The chain has TRBV30 and TRBJ1-3; D possibly corresponds to TRBD1 (6 bases). This CDR3 is built from 13 residues. Per germline, CDR1 GTSNPN and CDR2 SVGIG (reference sequence). V lost 2 bases and J 5 bases, leaving 10 bases between the germline ends.

This clone has a handful of counts. V gene TRBV28 combines with J gene TRBJ2-7; the D gene is possibly TRBD1 (5 bases). Germline CDR1 is MDHEN and CDR2 is SYDVKM. CDR3 length: 14 amino acids. Trimming removed 3 bases at V and 2 bases at J, with 11 bases between. In DNA form, the CDR3 reads TGTGCCAGCAGTTTCGAACAGGAGACCTACGAGCAGTACTTC. It is translated as CASSFEQETYEQYF. Variable domain in full (rest from reference TRBV28 and TRBJ2-7): DVKVTQSSRYLVKRTGEKVFLECVQDMDHENMFWYRQDPGLGLRLIYFSYDVKMKEKGDIPEGYSVSREKKERFSLILESASTNQTSMYLCASSFEQETYEQYFGPGTRLTVT.

The V call is TRBV24-1, the J call TRBJ2-1, with TRBD1 matching over 12 bases. From germline, CDR1 is KGHDR and CDR2 SFDVKD. V lost 0 bases and J lost 9; bases outside the gene matches: 5. The CDR3 runs 16 residues. CDR3 bases: TGTGCCACCAGTGATTTGGGGGACAGGGGGCGCGTTGAGCAGTTCTTC. It is translated as CATSDLGDRGRVEQFF.

The rearrangement links TRBV10-2 to TRBJ1-1, with D maybe TRBD1 (5 bases). Per the germline V gene, CDR1 is WSHSY and CDR2 is SAAADI. V lost 4 bases and J lost 1, with 7 bases in between. The CDR3 sequence is 13 residues long. CDR3 nucleotides: TGCGCCAGCAGTGCGCAGGGGAACACTGAAGCTTTCTTT. This translates into CASSAQGNTEAFF.